One and the same sample provided the 14 T cell receptor beta chains below, sequenced in a study of T cell responses to AZD1222 COVID-19 vaccine. Assay: immunoSEQ multiplex PCR; the TCRdb copy retains only in-frame clones and omits some. Altogether under 200,000 clones are present, under 95% being singletons, with the ten largest covering about 4%. The source was peripheral blood, collected on day 0 of MenACWY control vaccination. The receptors here all came from an adult in good health.

There are a few counts of this clone. The V call is TRBV30, the J call TRBJ2-3, with D unresolved. There are 12 residues in the CDR3. Germline V CDR1 and CDR2: GTSNPN, SVGIG (reference sequence). V lost 2 bases to trimming and J lost 2 bases, with 5 bases between them. The CDR3 region has the DNA TGTGCCTGGAGTCCCAACACAGATACGCAGTATTTT. Its translation: CAWSPNTDTQYF.

This rearrangement joins TRBV11-3 to TRBJ2-3; the D is unclear. Germline assignment: CDR1 SGHNT and CDR2 YENEEA. Trimming removed 1 base from V and 0 bases from J, with 11 bases in between. The CDR3 extends over 16 amino acids. The CDR3 protein is CASSLGVAVSTDTQYF. DNA for the CDR3: TGTGCCAGCAGCTTAGGGGTAGCCGTCAGCACAGATACGCAGTATTTT. The full variable domain, rest sourced from reference TRBV11-3 and TRBJ2-3, is EAGVVQSPRYKIIEKKQPVAFWCNPISGHNTLYWYLQNLGQGPELLIRYENEEAVDDSQLPKDRFSAERLKGVDSTLKIQPAELGDSAVYLCASSLGVAVSTDTQYFGPGTRLTVL.

The chain carries TRBV28 and TRBJ2-3; the match to TRBD2 covers 9 bases. This CDR3 has 15 residues. The germline gives CDR1 MDHEN, CDR2 SYDVKM. J was trimmed by 2 bases and V by 3 bases; bases with no gene match: 3. CDR3: CASSLAGGVTDTQYF. The CDR3 DNA is TGTGCCAGCAGTTTGGCGGGAGGGGTCACAGATACGCAGTATTTT.

The V gene is TRBV4-3, the J gene TRBJ2-7; the match to TRBD2 covers 11 bases. The CDR3 is made up of 16 amino acids. Germline-derived CDR1 and CDR2 are LGHNA and YSLEER. Trimming at V came to 0 bases and at J to 6 bases, leaving 7 bases not matched to a gene. The CDR3 protein is CASSQELGLAGGEQYF. The CDR3 DNA sequence: TGCGCCAGCAGCCAAGAACTAGGGCTAGCGGGAGGCGAGCAGTACTTC.

V usage is TRBV11-3 and J usage is TRBJ2-1, with D unresolved. Germline CDR1 SGHNT, CDR2 YENEEA. Trimming took off 0 bases at V and 7 bases at J, with 19 bases between the two ends. The CDR3 totals 17 residues. The CDR3 DNA is TGTGCCAGCAGCTTAGAGGGAAACGTCCGAGGTGGGAATGAGCAGTTCTTC. It translates to CASSLEGNVRGGNEQFF.

This clone was counted between two and nine times. The rearrangement uses TRBV10-3 and TRBJ1-4; D might be TRBD1 (6 bases). CDR1 and CDR2 from the germline V gene are ENHRY and SYGVKD. V was clipped by 4 bases and J by 6 bases, with 18 bases between them. CDR3 length equals 16 residues. The CDR3 sequence is CAISAARGGQDEKLFF. For the CDR3, the DNA is TGTGCCATCAGTGCCGCCCGGGGGGGGCAGGATGAAAAACTGTTTTTT.

This clone has only one observation. This rearrangement joins TRBV7-2 to TRBJ2-7; 9 nucleotides line up with TRBD2. J was trimmed by 3 bases and V by 0 bases; bases with no gene match: 3. This CDR3 has 15 residues. Germline V gene data show CDR1 as SGHTA and CDR2 as FQGNSA. CDR3 nucleotide sequence: TGTGCCAGCAGCTTAGCGCTTAGCGGGAGCTACGAGCAGTACTTC. This sequence encodes CASSLALSGSYEQYF.

This clone was observed a single time. V usage is TRBV10-1 and J usage is TRBJ2-2, with 7 bases identical to TRBD2. This CDR3 has 14 residues. V dropped 6 bases and J dropped 0; count of bases not matched to a gene: 1. CDR1 and CDR2 from the germline V gene are WNHNN and SYGVQD (reference sequence). The CDR3 DNA sequence: TGCGCCAGCAGGAGCGGGACGAACACCGGGGAGCTGTTTTTT. Translating it yields CASRSGTNTGELFF.

The V gene is TRBV4-1, the J gene TRBJ1-1; D unclear. The germline V gene has CDR1 MGHRA and CDR2 YSYEKL. V was cut by 1 base and J by 0 bases, with 12 bases left in between. The CDR3 runs to 16 residues. CDR3 nucleotide sequence: TGCGCCAGCAGCCAAGGTCGCGGGTTGATGAACACTGAAGCTTTCTTT. This sequence encodes CASSQGRGLMNTEAFF.

The V call is TRBV4-1, the J call TRBJ2-2; 9 bases fit TRBD2. Germline CDR1 reads MGHRA; CDR2 reads YSYEKL. J was trimmed by 7 bases and V by 5 bases; bases with no gene match: 8. The CDR3 covers 15 residues. The CDR3 protein is CASSTLGLASGELFF. CDR3 in DNA: TGCGCCAGCAGCACCCTTGGACTAGCGAGCGGGGAGCTGTTTTTT.

As DNA, the CDR3 is TGTGCCAGCAGCCTATACCCCCCCTCAACTAATGAAAAACTGTTTTTT. Protein product: CASSLYPPSTNEKLFF. The chain joins TRBV14 to TRBJ1-4, with D hard to call. Germline CDR1 SGHDN, CDR2 FVKESK. CDR3 size: 16 residues. Trimming shortened V by 4 bases and J by 0 bases, and 12 bases separated the two germline ends.

The V and J genes are TRBV9 and TRBJ2-2; 8 positions agree with TRBD2. The CDR3 loop spans 15 amino acids. V was pared by 5 bases and J by 3 bases, with 6 bases of the junction left unmatched. Germline V CDR1 and CDR2: SGDLS, YYNGEE. The CDR3, as DNA: TGTGCCAGCAGTCCGGGGACTAGGGACACCGGGGAGCTGTTTTTT. It is translated as CASSPGTRDTGELFF.

This chain connects TRBV24-1 to TRBJ2-1; D possibly corresponds to TRBD2 (7 bases). The CDR3 runs to 16 residues. Trimming cost V 4 bases and J 10 bases, with 22 bases left between them. Germline V lookup: CDR1 KGHDR, CDR2 SFDVKD. The CDR3 sequence: CATSEGGVGRFEEQFF. In DNA form, the CDR3 reads TGTGCCACCAGTGAAGGGGGGGTTGGCCGGTTTGAAGAGCAGTTCTTC.

V is TRBV19 and J is TRBJ2-7; TRBD1 is a possible D gene (6 bases). Trimming removed 5 bases at V and 1 base at J, with 9 bases between. The length of the CDR3 is 13 residues. Germline-derived CDR1 and CDR2 are LNHDA and SQIVND (reference sequence). The CDR3 protein is CASSEGVSYEQYF. CDR3 nucleotides: TGTGCCAGTAGTGAGGGGGTTTCCTACGAGCAGTACTTC.